This TCR beta chain was sequenced for a study of blood T cell repertoires in COVID-19. Libraries were prepared by immunoSEQ multiplex PCR; TCRdb keeps only in-frame clonotypes and omits some of them. The sample holds about 530,000 clones, about 88% seen once. The TCR sequence derives from a woman between 45 and 60 years old with COVID-19, enrolled during active disease. Sequenced: peripheral blood.

The CDR3 nucleotides are TGTGCCAGTAGTAGTCTCAGGGGTGTGGGCACTGAAGCTTTCTTT. Protein product: CASSSLRGVGTEAFF. J is TRBJ1-1 and V is TRBV19, with D perhaps TRBD1 (6 bases). CDR1 LNHDA and CDR2 SQIVND come from the germline V gene (reference sequence). With 4 bases removed from V and 4 bases from J, the gap between germline ends came to 16 bases. The CDR3 sequence is 15 residues long.